The present TCR beta chain was sequenced within a study of cytomegalovirus exposure and HLA in healthy donors. Study observations and caveats: Presence/absence analyses assumed roughly uniform sequencing depth across donors, which may not hold.

Per the germline V gene, CDR1 is SGHRS and CDR2 is YFSETQ. The CDR3 loop spans 15 amino acids. The trim removed 0 bases at V and 5 bases at J, leaving 3 bases unmatched. Concerning this clone: Antigen specificity is unknown.

The PCR used 60 Vbeta and 13 Jbeta primers. Clones were sequenced by immunoSEQ multiplex PCR, and TCRdb holds only the in-frame ones, with some missing. The data contain hundreds of thousands of clones, approximately 79% of them singletons. This chain uses TRBV5-1 with TRBJ2-7, with 12 positions matching TRBD1. Sample: PBMCs. The TCR was taken from a man aged 18 to 29 in good health and CMV-seronegative. The CDR3 spells CASSLGDRGRDEQYF. For the CDR3, the DNA is TGCGCCAGCAGCTTGGGGGACAGGGGGCGCGACGAGCAGTACTTC. Filled out from reference TRBV5-1 and TRBJ2-7, the complete variable domain reads KAGVTQTPRYLIKTRGQQVTLSCSPISGHRSVSWYQQTPGQGLQFLFEYFSETQRNKGNFPGRFSGRQFSNSRSEMNVSTLELGDSALYLCASSLGDRGRDEQYFGPGTRLTVT.